The present T cell receptor beta chain was sequenced within a study of vaccination effects on CD4 cells after COVID-19. Study-wide points: Limitations: small convalescent group and missing early post-infection timepoints. Infection- and vaccine-induced clones contracted markedly late after vaccination.

V was trimmed by 5 bases and J by 3 bases, leaving 14 bases between them. There are 14 residues in the CDR3. Looked up from germline, CDR1 is SQVTM and CDR2 is ANQGSEA. Assay: immunoSEQ multiplex PCR; the TCRdb copy retains only in-frame clones and omits some. Among 50,000 or so clones listed, 60% to 80% were seen once. The ViraFEST assay expanded antigen-specific CD4+ T cells with viral peptide pools before sequencing. Scientists isolated CD4+ T cells after a roughly 9-day culture period ended. Vaccine recipients had no previous SARS-CoV-2 infection; their nucleocapsid antibodies were negative. Cultures got half-medium changes with IL-2 on days 3 and 7. Concerning this clone: Its antigen is currently unknown.

The sequence came from a human donor who received a COVID-19 vaccine. The material was CD4+ T cells from PBMCs cultured with HCoV-OC43 spike peptides, obtained before COVID-19 vaccination. This sample's subset: HCoV-OC43 spike overlapping peptide pool stimulation. The rearrangement links TRBV29-1 to TRBJ1-5, with D perhaps matching TRBD1 (6 bases). CDR3 in amino acids: CSVTTGNYNQPQHF. CDR3 bases: TGCAGCGTTACCACAGGGAACTACAATCAGCCCCAGCATTTT.